These 32 T cell receptor beta chains came from one sample sequenced in a study of blood T cells in healthy people across ages. The authors ran a second PCR of 7 to 11 cycles using a sample-barcoded 5' primer and a J-beta primer mix. From the 5' RACE reads, TCRdb called clonotypes with MiXCR, one entry per CDR3 protein. This table holds 1.5 million to 2 million distinct CDR3 sequences, roughly 27% found once. Sequenced sample: blood. These receptors all come from a woman aged 25 to 45 in good health.

This clonotype was seen repeatedly, ten times or more. This sequence joins TRBV5-5 and TRBJ2-5; D gene unclear. This CDR3 comprises 15 residues. V dropped 1 base and J dropped 5 bases, with 15 bases sitting between them. The V gene's germline CDR1 is SGHKS and CDR2 YYEKEE (reference sequence). In DNA form, the CDR3 reads TGTGCCAGCAGCTTGTCTACATCGACGCAGGAGACCCAGTACTTC. Its protein product is CASSLSTSTQETQYF.

This clonotype was found a few times. The gene calls are TRBV5-1 and TRBJ2-1; 7 bases map to TRBD2. The V segment lost 0 bases and the J segment 7 bases; nucleotides outside the gene matches: 13. The CDR3 is made up of 17 amino acids. Germline CDR1 SGHRS, CDR2 YFSETQ. CDR3 bases: TGCGCCAGCAGCTTGGCCCGACTGGCGGGAGTTAGGAATGAGCAGTTCTTC. Its protein is CASSLARLAGVRNEQFF.

The rearrangement joins TRBV29-1 to TRBJ2-2, with D perhaps given as TRBD1 or TRBD2 (5 bases each). V was trimmed by 4 bases and J by 5 bases, leaving 5 bases between them. Per the germline V gene, CDR1 is SQVTM and CDR2 is ANQGSEA. The CDR3 is 11 residues long. The CDR3 is CSVGGTGELFF. DNA of the CDR3: TGCAGCGTTGGGGGGACCGGGGAGCTGTTTTTT.

The chain combines TRBV3-1 with TRBJ2-3; D is uncertain. The CDR3 is made up of 14 amino acids. The V and J ends lost 7 bases and 0 bases respectively, with 11 bases between them. Germline V CDR1 and CDR2: LGHDT, YNNKEL (reference sequence). CDR3 nucleotides: TGTGCCAGCAATTCGGCGGCAAGCACAGATACGCAGTATTTT. Translation: CASNSAASTDTQYF.

The chain is built from TRBV12-3 or TRBV12-4 and TRBJ2-2, with 12 bases identical to TRBD2. The CDR3 covers 16 residues. J gave up 5 bases and V 4 bases, and 5 bases lay outside the gene matches. In DNA form, the CDR3 reads TGTGCCAGCAGTTCCAGGACTAGCGGGAAAACCGGGGAGCTGTTTTTT. Translated, it gives CASSSRTSGKTGELFF.

This clonotype was detected a few times. The V and J genes are TRBV12-3 or TRBV12-4 and TRBJ2-3; the match to TRBD2 covers 12 bases. With 8 bases clipped from V and 6 bases from J, the junction kept 9 bases outside the gene matches. This CDR3 has 15 amino acids. CDR3 bases: TGTGCCAGCGGAGCAACTAGCGGGGGGCGCGATACGCAGTATTTT. Protein sequence: CASGATSGGRDTQYF.

This clonotype was seen a few times. The chain is built from TRBV7-2 and TRBJ2-5, with D uncertain. Trimming took off 4 bases at V and 13 bases at J, with 13 bases between the two ends. Germline V gene lookup returns CDR1 SGHTA and CDR2 FQGNSA. The CDR3 is 11 amino acids. Written as DNA, the CDR3 is TGTGCCAGCAGCTCCTCCCCCTGGGTGTACTTC. Translating it yields CASSSSPWVYF.

This clonotype was observed a few times. The gene calls are TRBV6-2 or TRBV6-3 and TRBJ2-7; TRBD1 matches 8 bases. V trimming: 3 bases; J trimming: 5 bases; junction bases outside the gene matches: 6. Germline assignment: CDR1 MNHEY and CDR2 SVGEGT. The CDR3 length is 14 residues. The DNA for the CDR3 is TGTGCCAGCAGTTATCGGCCGGACAGGGACGAGCAGTACTTC. Translated: CASSYRPDRDEQYF.

The chain recombines TRBV6-2 or TRBV6-3 with TRBJ1-5; 7 bases agree with TRBD1. The V and J ends lost 5 bases and 1 base, in that order; junction bases with no gene match: 20. The CDR3 consists of 20 residues. Germline CDR1 MNHEY, CDR2 SVGEGT. CDR3 amino acids: CASSHDLIDRAGNSNQPQHF. The DNA for the CDR3 is TGTGCCAGCAGTCACGACTTAATCGACAGGGCGGGGAACAGCAATCAGCCCCAGCATTTT.

The table lists this clonotype with a few counts. The chain has TRBV7-3 and TRBJ2-3, with TRBD2 matching over 13 bases. The CDR3 runs to 15 residues. In germline, CDR1 is SGHTA, CDR2 FQGTGA. V shed 5 bases and J 4 bases; nucleotides not matched to a gene: 3. The CDR3 protein is CASSIGLAGADTQYF. The DNA for the CDR3 is TGTGCCAGCAGCATCGGACTAGCGGGGGCAGATACGCAGTATTTT.

The rearrangement uses TRBV29-1 and TRBJ2-1, with D tentatively TRBD2 (6 bases). V lost 4 bases, J lost 6 bases, and 16 bases lay in between. This CDR3 contains 14 residues. CDR1 and CDR2 (germline): SQVTM, ANQGSEA. The CDR3 coding sequence is TGCAGCGTTGCCGCGTTTGGTAGCGGCAATGAGCAGTTCTTC. The encoded protein is CSVAAFGSGNEQFF.

This clonotype has more than one count but fewer than ten. The V call is TRBV7-9, the J call TRBJ2-4; 9 positions match TRBD2. The better agreement between TRBJ2-7 and the DNA end casts doubt on the J call. This CDR3 contains 15 residues. Germline V CDR1 and CDR2: SEHNR, FQNEAQ (reference sequence). CDR3 DNA sequence: TGTGCCAGCAGCTTAGGCGGGGGGGCCGACCACGAGCAGTACTTC. Its translation: CASSLGGGADHEQYF.

The sample holds many counts of this clonotype. The rearrangement links TRBV6-2 or TRBV6-3 to TRBJ2-7, with TRBD2 matching over 9 bases. Germline-derived CDR1 and CDR2 are MNHEY and SVGEGT. Trimming cost V 2 bases and J 4 bases; bases outside gene matches: 9. This CDR3 is 16 amino acids long. The CDR3 DNA sequence: TGTGCCAGCAGTTACGGCGTGACTAGCGGATTATACGAGCAGTACTTC. It is translated as CASSYGVTSGLYEQYF.

The V gene is TRBV3-1, the J gene TRBJ1-5, with D tentatively TRBD1 (5 bases). This CDR3 has 13 residues. Germline CDR1 and CDR2: LGHDT and YNNKEL (reference sequence). Trimming removed 1 base at V and 9 bases at J, with 10 bases between. The CDR3 loop is CASSQGGDGPQHF. Here the CDR3 DNA reads TGTGCCAGCAGCCAAGGAGGGGACGGGCCCCAGCATTTT. The full variable domain, with the rest looked up from reference TRBV3-1 and TRBJ1-5, is DTAVSQTPKYLVTQMGNDKSIKCEQNLGHDTMYWYKQDSKKFLKIMFSYNNKELIINETVPNRFSPKSPDKAHLNLHINSLELGDSAVYFCASSQGGDGPQHFGDGTRLSIL.

This clonotype was observed at least ten times. This chain joins TRBV29-1 and TRBJ1-1; D gene unclear. The CDR3 is made up of 13 amino acids. V was clipped by 4 bases and J by 2 bases, with 11 bases between them. Per germline, CDR1 SQVTM and CDR2 ANQGSEA. For the CDR3, the DNA is TGCAGCGTTGGCGTCCCTACCAACACTGAAGCTTTCTTT. It encodes CSVGVPTNTEAFF.

V and J are TRBV6-5 and TRBJ1-1, with D possibly TRBD1 on 6 matching bases. V was shortened by 0 bases and J by 8 bases, with 7 bases between the two germline ends. The germline gives CDR1 MNHEY, CDR2 SVGAGI. The CDR3 is 12 residues long. CDR3 sequence (DNA): TGTGCCAGCAGTTACTCAGGACAGGAAGCTTTCTTT. Amino acids: CASSYSGQEAFF.

This clonotype has a handful of counts. The gene calls are TRBV5-1 and TRBJ2-7; unclear D gene. Germline CDR1 is SGHRS and CDR2 is YFSETQ. Trimming left V 4 bases short and J 1 base short, with 21 bases between. The CDR3 is 17 amino acids. The CDR3 DNA reads TGCGCCAGCAGCGGTGTCCCCCTGAAGACTCCATCCTACGAGCAGTACTTC. Its translation: CASSGVPLKTPSYEQYF.

The chain carries TRBV5-1 and TRBJ2-1, with D tentatively TRBD1 (6 bases). The CDR3 has 13 residues. The V gene's germline CDR1 is SGHRS and CDR2 YFSETQ. V lost 5 bases and J lost 4, with 10 bases in between. The CDR3 region is CASRQGPYNEQFF. As DNA, the CDR3 is TGCGCCAGCAGACAGGGACCATACAATGAGCAGTTCTTC.

The chain is built from TRBV28 and TRBJ1-4; 7 bases map to TRBD1. Trimming removed 1 base from V and 6 bases from J; junction bases left unmatched: 14. CDR1 is MDHEN and CDR2 is SYDVKM in the germline V gene. The CDR3 is made up of 18 amino acids. In DNA form, the CDR3 reads TGTGCCAGCAGTTTATCCGATCCCCTCGACAGGGACGATGAAAAACTGTTTTTT. This sequence encodes CASSLSDPLDRDDEKLFF.

In its sample, this clonotype was seen a few times. The chain uses TRBV28 and TRBJ1-1; a possible D gene is TRBD1 (6 bases). Trimming took off 6 bases at V and 0 bases at J, with 20 bases between the two ends. Per the germline V gene, CDR1 is MDHEN and CDR2 is SYDVKM. The CDR3 contains 17 residues. The CDR3 nucleotides read TGTGCCAGCAGCAGTACAGGGCTAGTGGGGGTGAACACTGAAGCTTTCTTT. This sequence encodes CASSSTGLVGVNTEAFF.

This clonotype occurred once. The V and J genes are TRBV15 and TRBJ1-2; perhaps TRBD1 as D (5 bases). Germline CDR1 reads LNHNV; CDR2 reads YYDKDF (reference sequence). This CDR3 has 14 residues. V lost 1 base to trimming and J lost 6 bases, with 12 bases between them. CDR3 bases: TGTGCCACCAGCAGAGGGGAAGCGGGGGATGGCTACACCTTC. This codes for CATSRGEAGDGYTF.

Only a few counts were recorded for this clonotype. CDR3 coding DNA: TGTGCCTGGAGCCCCCTAACTAGCGGGGGGGGTGAGACCCAGTACTTC. Protein sequence: CAWSPLTSGGGETQYF. The chain carries TRBV30 and TRBJ2-5, with 13 bases matching TRBD2. The ends lost 3 bases at V and 5 bases at J; junction bases unmatched: 9. The CDR3 runs to 16 residues. Germline values: CDR1 GTSNPN, CDR2 SVGIG (reference sequence).

The gene calls are TRBV7-9 and TRBJ1-4; 7 bases are shared with TRBD1. The CDR3 runs to 13 residues. Germline V gene lookup returns CDR1 SEHNR and CDR2 FQNEAQ (reference sequence). The V segment lost 5 bases and the J segment 5 bases; nucleotides outside the gene matches: 2. CDR3 residues: CASSGGQNEKLFF. CDR3 nucleotides: TGTGCCAGCAGCGGGGGACAGAATGAAAAACTGTTTTTT. The full variable domain, in which reference TRBV7-9 and TRBJ1-4 provide the parts outside the CDR3, is DTGVSQNPRHKITKRGQNVTFRCDPISEHNRLYWYRQTLGQGPEFLTYFQNEAQLEKSRLLSDRFSAERPKGSFSTLEIQRTEQGDSAMYLCASSGGQNEKLFFGSGTQLSVL.

The chain is built from TRBV7-2 and TRBJ1-5; 7 bases match TRBD1. CDR3 length: 14 amino acids. Germline CDR1 reads SGHTA; CDR2 reads FQGNSA. V gave up 5 bases and J gave up 7 bases; unmatched junction bases: 8. The CDR3 sequence is CASSPRDSGQPQHF. CDR3 nucleotides: TGTGCCAGCAGCCCCCGGGACAGTGGGCAGCCCCAGCATTTT.

This clonotype was recorded many times. The J gene is TRBJ2-1, the V gene TRBV29-1, with D perhaps TRBD1 (5 bases). The CDR3 totals 14 residues. CDR1 SQVTM and CDR2 ANQGSEA come from the germline V gene. Trimming took off 1 base at V and 5 bases at J, with 12 bases between the two ends. DNA for the CDR3: TGCAGCGTTGAAGCTAGGGGCCCGGACAATGAGCAGTTCTTC. Amino acids: CSVEARGPDNEQFF.

This chain joins TRBV28 and TRBJ2-5; possibly TRBD1 for D (5 bases). The J call is doubtful: the DNA matches TRBJ2-1 better. Looked up from germline, CDR1 is MDHEN and CDR2 is SYDVKM. There are 17 residues in the CDR3. This chain's CDR3 is CASSPSPRVDIQETQFF. The CDR3, as DNA: TGTGCCAGCAGTCCGAGCCCCAGGGTCGACATTCAAGAGACCCAGTTCTTC.

This clonotype was found a few times. J is TRBJ2-7 and V is TRBV18; a possible D gene is TRBD2 (5 bases). This CDR3 region has 13 residues. CDR1 and CDR2 (germline): KGHSH, LQKENI. V gave up 2 bases and J gave up 12 bases, with 17 bases separating them. The CDR3 reads CASSPKDPAGRYF. CDR3 DNA: TGTGCCAGCTCACCAAAGGACCCGGCGGGCCGGTACTTC. Variable domain in full (rest from reference TRBV18 and TRBJ2-7): NAGVMQNPRHLVRRRGQEARLRCSPMKGHSHVYWYRQLPEEGLKFMVYLQKENIIDESGMPKERFSAEFPKEGPSILRIQQVVRGDSAAYFCASSPKDPAGRYFGPGTRLTVT.

This chain links TRBV20-1 with TRBJ2-5; TRBD2 matches 11 bases. Germline CDR1 is DFQATT and CDR2 is SNEGSKA (reference sequence). The junction had 3 bases not matched to a gene; V was cut back by 3 bases and J by 3 bases. This CDR3 has 14 amino acids. The CDR3 loop reads CSARLGLAEETQYF. The CDR3 DNA is TGCAGTGCTAGGCTGGGACTAGCGGAAGAGACCCAGTACTTC.

The gene calls are TRBV21-1 and TRBJ2-1. TRBV21-1 is flagged as a pseudogene. The CDR3 is 14 residues long. DNA of the CDR3: TGTGCCAGCAGCAAATATCCGACCTACAATGAGCAGTTCTTC. This codes for CASSKYPTYNEQFF.

The chain recombines TRBV7-2 with TRBJ2-4; TRBD1 might be the D (5 bases). The J call is doubtful: the DNA matches TRBJ2-7 better. The CDR3 length is 15 residues. CDR1 is SGHTA and CDR2 is FQGNSA in the germline V gene. CDR3 nucleotides: TGTGCCAGCAGCCCCGCGCAGGGATACCCATACGAGCAGTACTTC. It yields the protein CASSPAQGYPYEQYF.

The chain carries TRBV2 and TRBJ2-5; possibly TRBD2 for D (5 bases). Germline V gene sequence: CDR1 SNHLY, CDR2 FYNNEI. Trimming pared 6 bases from V and 3 bases from J, leaving 14 bases between. The CDR3 is made up of 14 amino acids. The CDR3 DNA reads as TGTGCCAGCAGCCCGGACTTCGTGAAAGAGACCCAGTACTTC. It specifies CASSPDFVKETQYF. Using reference TRBV2 and TRBJ2-5 for the parts outside the CDR3, the full variable domain is EPEVTQTPSHQVTQMGQEVILRCVPISNHLYFYWYRQILGQKVEFLVSFYNNEISEKSEIFDDQFSVERPDGSNFTLKIRSTKLEDSAMYFCASSPDFVKETQYFGPGTRLLVL.

V and J are TRBV7-6 and TRBJ2-1; no clear D gene. The CDR3 is made up of 12 amino acids. CDR1 and CDR2 from the germline V gene are SGHVS and FNYEAQ. V gave up 4 bases and J gave up 10 bases, with 11 bases separating them. The DNA of the CDR3 is TGTGCCAGCAGCTCAACGGTGGGAGAGCAGTTCTTC. This codes for CASSSTVGEQFF. Combining the CDR3 with reference TRBV7-6 and TRBJ2-1 gives the whole variable domain GAGVSQSPRYKVTKRGQDVALRCDPISGHVSLYWYRQALGQGPEFLTYFNYEAQQDKSGLPNDRFSAERPEGSISTLTIQRTEQRDSAMYRCASSSTVGEQFFGPGTRLTVL.